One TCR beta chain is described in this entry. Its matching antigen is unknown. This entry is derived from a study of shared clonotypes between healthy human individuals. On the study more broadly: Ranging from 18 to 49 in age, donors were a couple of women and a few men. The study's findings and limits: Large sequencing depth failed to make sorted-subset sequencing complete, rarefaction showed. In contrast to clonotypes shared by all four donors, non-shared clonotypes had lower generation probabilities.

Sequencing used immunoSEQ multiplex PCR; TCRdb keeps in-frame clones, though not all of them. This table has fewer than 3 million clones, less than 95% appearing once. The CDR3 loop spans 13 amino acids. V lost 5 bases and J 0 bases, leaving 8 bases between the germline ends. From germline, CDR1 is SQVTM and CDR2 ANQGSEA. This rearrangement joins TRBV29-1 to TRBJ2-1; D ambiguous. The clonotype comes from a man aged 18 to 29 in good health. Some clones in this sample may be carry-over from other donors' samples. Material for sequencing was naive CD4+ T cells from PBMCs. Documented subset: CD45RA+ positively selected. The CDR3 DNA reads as TGCAGCGTTTCCGGCACCTCCTACAATGAGCAGTTCTTC. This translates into CSVSGTSYNEQFF.